This T cell receptor beta chain was sequenced in a study of cytomegalovirus exposure and HLA in healthy donors. About the research overall: A preliminary data release comprised tens of millions of unique TCRs obtained from HLA-typed donors.

Germline loops: CDR1 MDHEN, CDR2 SYDVKM. J lost 7 bases, V lost 9 bases, and 12 bases had no gene match. There are 14 residues in the CDR3. A multiplex PCR was run with 60 Vbeta primers and 13 Jbeta primers. Profiling relied on immunoSEQ multiplex PCR, and the TCRdb table lists in-frame clones only, not all of them. The data contain 100,000 to 150,000 clones, less than 80% of them singletons. The donors (healthy individuals) were bone marrow donors. The receptor was isolated from a woman in her 50s in good health and CMV-seropositive. Material: PBMCs. The chain uses TRBV28 and TRBJ2-1, with 7 bases fitting TRBD1. In DNA form, the CDR3 reads TGTGCCAGTACTCCGGGACAGCCAATTAATGAGCAGTTCTTC. Translated, it gives CASTPGQPINEQFF.